This TCR beta chain was sequenced during a study of blood T cell repertoires in COVID-19. The authors' processing: Amplification with reference gene primers provided the estimates of nucleated cell counts. Repertoires were generated with immunoSEQ multiplex PCR, while TCRdb's copy carries only in-frame clones and drops some. V and J calls and clone size are as listed in that table; D and trimming were resolved from the DNA. The table has approximately 190,000 clones, about 83% seen once. Germline CDR1 and CDR2: KGHSH and LQKENI. The V end lost 1 base, the J end lost 4 bases, and 10 bases lay between the germline ends. CDR3 length: 14 residues.

The sequencing input was peripheral blood. The V gene is TRBV18, the J gene TRBJ1-2, with D tentatively TRBD1 (6 bases). The clonotype comes from a woman in her seventies with active or convalescent COVID-19. The CDR3 is CASSPLDSFYGYTF. In nucleotides, the CDR3 is TGTGCCAGCTCACCACTGGACAGCTTCTATGGCTACACCTTC.